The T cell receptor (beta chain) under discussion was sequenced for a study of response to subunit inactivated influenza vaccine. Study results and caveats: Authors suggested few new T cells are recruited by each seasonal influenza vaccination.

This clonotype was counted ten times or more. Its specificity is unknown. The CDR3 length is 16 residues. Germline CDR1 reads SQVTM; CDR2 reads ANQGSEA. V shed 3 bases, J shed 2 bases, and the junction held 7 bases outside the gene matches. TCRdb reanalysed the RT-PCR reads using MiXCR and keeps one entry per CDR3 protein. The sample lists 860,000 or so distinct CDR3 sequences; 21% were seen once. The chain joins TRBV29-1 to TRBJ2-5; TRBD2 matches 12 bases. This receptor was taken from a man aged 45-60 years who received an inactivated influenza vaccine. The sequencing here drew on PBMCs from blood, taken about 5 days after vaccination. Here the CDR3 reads CSVDGGLAGPQETQYF. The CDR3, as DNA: TGCAGCGTTGACGGCGGACTAGCGGGACCTCAAGAGACCCAGTACTTC.